The entry below describes one TCR beta chain. Its target is unknown. These data originate in a study of shared clonotypes between healthy human individuals. Overall study results and limits: Naive subsets usually exceeded memory subsets in estimated richness.

TCRdb's copy holds only in-frame clones and misses some; the assay was immunoSEQ multiplex PCR. Among roughly 700,000 clones, under 80% were seen once, and the ten largest hold about 1.8%. From CD4+ cells came CD45RA+ naive and CD45RA-negative memory subsets. This sequence was found in a woman aged 25 to 45 in good health. The sample comprised memory CD4+ T cells sorted from blood. The subset here: CD45RA-negative fraction.

The CDR3 here is CASRAGPSYEQYF. DNA for the CDR3: TGCGCCAGCAGAGCGGGACCCTCCTACGAGCAGTACTTC. The chain is built from TRBV10-2 and TRBJ2-7; 7 bases line up with TRBD2. Germline loops: CDR1 WSHSY, CDR2 SAAADI. The J segment lost 0 bases and the V segment lost 6 bases, leaving 2 bases of the junction unmatched. This CDR3 has 13 residues.